The rows below give T cell receptor beta chains drawn from one sample of a study of blood T cell dynamics during melanoma immunotherapy. Sequenced by immunoSEQ multiplex PCR; TCRdb stores in-frame clones only, minus some. The sample lists 9,900 or so clones, about 89% occurring once. The sample was blood, taken from a patient treated with checkpoint blockade. These receptors were obtained from a human donor with melanoma. Both conserved end residues are part of each CDR3. D genes are given only for firm matches. For some rows the clone size is stated as once, few or many, or as a class when expanded; others skip it.

clone_size cdr3_length j_call d_call v_call cdr3_nt cdr3_aa
NA 16 TRBJ2-6 NA TRBV28 TGTGCCAGCAGTTTAGTTTCTGCTCCTGGGGCCAACGTCCTGACTTTC CASSLVSAPGANVLTF
few 12 TRBJ2-4 NA TRBV29-1 TGCAGCGTTGATATAGATCAAAACATTCAGTACTTC CSVDIDQNIQYF
NA 15 TRBJ2-5 TRBD1 TRBV30 TGTGCCTGGAAGCGCGGACAGGGACTCCAAGAGACCCAGTACTTC CAWKRGQGLQETQYF
NA 15 TRBJ2-7 TRBD1 TRBV4-1 TGCGCCAGCAGCCACCCGGGACAGGGAACCTACGAGCAGTACTTC CASSHPGQGTYEQYF
few 13 TRBJ2-1 TRBD2 TRBV29-1 TGCAGCGTTGTGGCTAGCGGCTACAATGAGCAGTTCTTC CSVVASGYNEQFF
once 16 TRBJ2-1 NA TRBV18 TGTGCCAGCTCACCACGGGATCCTTCTACTTACAATGAGCAGTTCTTC CASSPRDPSTYNEQFF
NA 13 TRBJ1-5 NA TRBV9 TGTGCCAGCAGCGGGGACAGCAATCAGCCCCAGCATTTT CASSGDSNQPQHF
NA 11 TRBJ2-2 NA TRBV9 TGTGCCAGCAGCGGCGAGGGGGAGCTGTTTTTT CASSGEGELFF
once 14 TRBJ2-5 NA TRBV7-2 TGTGCCAGCAGCTTAGGATTAGGGACGGAGACCCAGTACTTC CASSLGLGTETQYF
once 14 TRBJ2-5 NA TRBV5-4 TGTGCCAGCAGCTTGGAAGCGACTCAAGAGACCCAGTACTTC CASSLEATQETQYF
NA 14 TRBJ2-3 NA TRBV5-4 TGTGCCAGCAGCTTGGGGGACACCACAGATACGCAGTATTTT CASSLGDTTDTQYF
NA 16 TRBJ2-7 TRBD2 TRBV25-1 TGTGCCAGCAGTGAGACTAGCGGGAGAAACTGGGGGGAGCAGTACTTC CASSETSGRNWGEQYF
NA 13 TRBJ2-3 NA TRBV7-9 TGTGCCAGCAGCTCAGGACGGATTCTTACGCAGTATTTT CASSSGRILTQYF
NA 16 TRBJ1-5 NA TRBV19 TGTGCCAGTAGCCTTTTCGAGGGCAACCACGGGCAGCCCCAGCATTTT CASSLFEGNHGQPQHF
NA 14 TRBJ1-4 TRBD1 TRBV6-1 TGTGCCAGCAGACTTGACAGGGGGAGTGAAAAACTGTTTTTT CASRLDRGSEKLFF
NA 14 TRBJ2-7 NA TRBV10-3 TGTGCCATAAGGACTGGTGGGAGCTCCTACGAGCAGTACTTC CAIRTGGSSYEQYF
NA 12 TRBJ2-3 NA TRBV9 TGTGCCAGCAGCGTCCCCACAGATACGCAGTATTTT CASSVPTDTQYF
NA 14 TRBJ2-4 NA TRBV5-1 TGCGCCAGCAGCTTGGATCTAGCCAAAAACATTCAGTACTTC CASSLDLAKNIQYF
NA 14 TRBJ2-5 TRBD2 TRBV5-6 TGTGCCAGCAGCTTTTTTTTCAGCGGGGGGACCCAGTACTTC CASSFFFSGGTQYF
NA 14 TRBJ2-1 NA TRBV27 TGTGCCAGCAGTTTACAGGGGTCCTACAATGAGCAGTTCTTC CASSLQGSYNEQFF
NA 14 TRBJ2-1 NA TRBV9 TGTGCCAGCAGCGTAGGTGCGGGAAACAATGAGCAGTTCTTC CASSVGAGNNEQFF
NA 13 TRBJ2-1 NA TRBV11-1 TGTGCCAGCAGCTTAGACGACTACTTTCAGCAGTTCTTC CASSLDDYFQQFF
NA 15 TRBJ2-7 TRBD2 TRBV19 TGTGCCAGTAGTCTGAGGACTAGCGGGAGCCACGAGCAGTACTTC CASSLRTSGSHEQYF